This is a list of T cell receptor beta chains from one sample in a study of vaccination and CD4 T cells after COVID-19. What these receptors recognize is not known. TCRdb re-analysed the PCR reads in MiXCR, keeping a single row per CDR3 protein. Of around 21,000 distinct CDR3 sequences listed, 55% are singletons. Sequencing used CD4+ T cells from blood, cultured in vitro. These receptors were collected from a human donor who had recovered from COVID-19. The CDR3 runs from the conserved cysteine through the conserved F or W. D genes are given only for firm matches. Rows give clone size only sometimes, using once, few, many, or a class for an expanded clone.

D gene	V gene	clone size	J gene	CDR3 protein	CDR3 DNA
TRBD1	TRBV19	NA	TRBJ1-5	CASSDRGAGQPQHF	TGTGCCAGTAGCGACAGGGGCGCGGGTCAGCCCCAGCATTTT
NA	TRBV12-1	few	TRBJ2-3	CASAFRDRGCDTQYF	TGTGCCAGCGCCTTCCGGGACAGGGGATGTGATACGCAGTATTTT
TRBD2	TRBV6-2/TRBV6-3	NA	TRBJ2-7	CASSYPRSGSYEQYF	TGTGCCAGCAGTTATCCGCGTAGCGGGAGCTACGAGCAGTACTTC
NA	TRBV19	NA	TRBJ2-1	CASSPARSSYNEQFF	TGTGCCAGTAGCCCAGCGCGAAGCTCCTACAATGAGCAGTTCTTC
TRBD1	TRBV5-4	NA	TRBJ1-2	CASSLVRDRGSGYTF	TGTGCCAGCAGCTTGGTCCGGGACAGGGGGTCCGGCTACACCTTC
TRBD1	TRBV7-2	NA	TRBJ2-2	CASSRDSTNTGELFF	TGTGCCAGCAGCCGGGACAGCACGAACACCGGGGAGCTGTTTTTT
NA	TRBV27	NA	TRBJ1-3	CASSPADTIYF	TGTGCCAGCAGCCCGGCGGACACCATATATTTT
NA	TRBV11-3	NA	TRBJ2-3	CASSLDAGKDTQYF	TGTGCCAGCAGCTTAGACGCTGGAAAAGATACGCAGTATTTT
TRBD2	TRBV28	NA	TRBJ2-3	CASRHSGGSTDTQYF	TGTGCCAGCAGGCACAGCGGGGGGAGTACAGATACGCAGTATTTT
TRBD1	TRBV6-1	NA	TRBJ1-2	CASSQGQGYGYTF	TGTGCCAGCAGCCAGGGACAGGGATACGGCTACACCTTC
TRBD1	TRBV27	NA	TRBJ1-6	CASRGTGDHNSPLHF	TGTGCCAGCAGGGGGACAGGGGACCATAATTCACCCCTCCACTTT
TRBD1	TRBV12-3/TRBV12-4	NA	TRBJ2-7	CASSGQGIGSYEQYF	TGTGCCAGCAGTGGACAGGGGATCGGCTCCTACGAGCAGTACTTC
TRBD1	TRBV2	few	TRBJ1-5	CASSEFGTGLNQPQHF	TGTGCCAGCAGTGAATTTGGGACAGGGCTTAATCAGCCCCAGCATTTT
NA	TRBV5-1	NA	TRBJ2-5	CASRGLPQETQYF	TGCGCCAGCAGGGGGCTACCTCAAGAGACCCAGTACTTC
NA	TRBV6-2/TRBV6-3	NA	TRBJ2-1	CASSYQLGSTYEQFF	TGTGCCAGCAGTTACCAACTGGGGAGTACCTATGAGCAGTTCTTC
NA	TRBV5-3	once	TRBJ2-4	CARSSPGIGTKNIQYF	TGTGCCAGAAGCTCACCAGGGATTGGGACCAAAAACATTCAGTACTTC
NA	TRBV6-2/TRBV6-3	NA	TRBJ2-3	CASSYAPRGGADTQYF	TGTGCCAGCAGTTACGCCCCGAGAGGTGGTGCAGATACGCAGTATTTT
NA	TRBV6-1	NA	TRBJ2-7	CASREGLFYEQYF	TGTGCCAGCAGGGAAGGGCTATTCTACGAGCAGTACTTC
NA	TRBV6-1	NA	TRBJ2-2	CASRGTGELFF	TGTGCCAGCAGGGGTACCGGGGAGCTGTTTTTT
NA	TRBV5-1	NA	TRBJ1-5	CASSLDGSNQPQHF	TGCGCCAGCAGCTTGGACGGTAGCAATCAGCCCCAGCATTTT
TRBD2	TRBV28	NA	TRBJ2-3	CASCIGGGAAVTDTQYF	TGTGCCAGCTGTATTGGCGGGGGGGCCGCGGTCACAGATACGCAGTATTTT
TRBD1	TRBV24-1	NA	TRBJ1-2	CATSDSSGTGLPPNYGYTF	TGTGCCACCAGTGATTCTTCGGGGACAGGACTACCCCCTAACTATGGCTACACCTTC
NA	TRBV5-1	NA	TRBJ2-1	CASSPTTIGSLNEQFF	TGCGCCAGCAGCCCTACTACTATAGGCTCCCTAAATGAGCAGTTCTTC
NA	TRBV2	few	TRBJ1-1	CASSSQPGTEAFF	TGTGCCAGCAGTTCCCAACCCGGGACTGAAGCTTTCTTT
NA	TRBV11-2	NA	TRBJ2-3	CASSFTGSSYRSTDTQYF	TGTGCCAGCAGCTTTACAGGGTCTTCTTATAGGAGCACAGATACGCAGTATTTT
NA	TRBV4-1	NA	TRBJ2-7	CASSRQEGYEQYF	TGCGCCAGCAGCCGACAGGAGGGCTACGAGCAGTACTTC
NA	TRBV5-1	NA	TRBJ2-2	CASSFGGGNTGELFF	TGCGCCAGCAGCTTCGGGGGCGGGAACACCGGGGAGCTGTTTTTT
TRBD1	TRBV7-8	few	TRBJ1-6	CASSRPQGANNSPLHF	TGTGCCAGCAGCCGACCACAGGGGGCAAATAATTCACCCCTCCACTTT
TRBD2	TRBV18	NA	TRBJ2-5	CASSPTSGSTAETQYF	TGTGCCAGCTCACCTACCAGCGGGAGTACCGCCGAGACCCAGTACTTC
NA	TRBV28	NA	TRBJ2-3	CASSLVFADTQYF	TGTGCCAGCAGTTTGGTATTCGCAGATACGCAGTATTTT
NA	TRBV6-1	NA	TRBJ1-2	CACAAGPGYGYTF	TGTGCCTGCGCCGCGGGGCCTGGCTATGGCTACACCTTC
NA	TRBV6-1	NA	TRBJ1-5	CASSPDSHNQPQHF	TGTGCCAGCAGTCCTGACAGCCACAATCAGCCCCAGCATTTT
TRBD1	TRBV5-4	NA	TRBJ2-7	CASSLGGQGLGEQYF	TGTGCCAGCAGCTTGGGTGGACAGGGTTTGGGTGAGCAGTACTTC
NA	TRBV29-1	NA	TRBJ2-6	CSVQTSGANVLTF	TGCAGCGTCCAGACCTCTGGGGCCAACGTCCTGACTTTC
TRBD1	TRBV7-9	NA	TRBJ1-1	CASSTGQGASDTEAFF	TGTGCCAGCAGCACCGGACAGGGGGCTTCGGACACTGAAGCTTTCTTT
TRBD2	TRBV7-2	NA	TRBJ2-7	CASSSWTSGRTDEQYF	TGTGCCAGCAGCTCATGGACTAGCGGGAGGACCGACGAGCAGTACTTC
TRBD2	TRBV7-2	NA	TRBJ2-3	CASSYSGPSTDTQYF	TGTGCCAGCAGCTATAGCGGGCCTAGCACAGATACGCAGTATTTT
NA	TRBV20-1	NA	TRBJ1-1	CSARARAIGGAFF	TGCAGTGCTAGAGCTCGGGCGATCGGTGGGGCTTTCTTT
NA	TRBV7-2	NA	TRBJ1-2	CASSLVFGVREGYTF	TGTGCCAGCAGCTTAGTCTTTGGTGTAAGGGAGGGCTACACCTTC
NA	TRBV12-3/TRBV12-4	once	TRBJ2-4	CASSQQGGRDIQYF	TGTGCCAGCAGTCAACAGGGTGGTAGGGACATTCAGTACTTC